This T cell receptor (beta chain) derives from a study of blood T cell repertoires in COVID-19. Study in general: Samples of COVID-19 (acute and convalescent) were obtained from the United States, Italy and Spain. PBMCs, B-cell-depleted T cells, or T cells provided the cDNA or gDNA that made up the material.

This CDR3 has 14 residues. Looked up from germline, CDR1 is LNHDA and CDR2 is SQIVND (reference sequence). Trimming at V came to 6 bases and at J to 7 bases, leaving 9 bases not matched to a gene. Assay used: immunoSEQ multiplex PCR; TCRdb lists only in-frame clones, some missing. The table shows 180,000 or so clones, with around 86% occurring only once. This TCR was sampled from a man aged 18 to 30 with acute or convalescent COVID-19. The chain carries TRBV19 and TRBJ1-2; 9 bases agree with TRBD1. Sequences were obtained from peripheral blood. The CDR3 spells CASRTGTGLFGYTF. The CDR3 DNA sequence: TGTGCCAGTAGGACCGGGACAGGGCTTTTTGGCTACACCTTC.